Detailed here is one T cell receptor beta chain. Its antigen remains unidentified. This CDR3 comprises 14 residues. Germline-derived CDR1 and CDR2 are LGHDT and YNNKEL (reference sequence). The data stem from a study of T cells expressing NK-cell markers. TCRdb re-called the 5' RACE reads, yielding one record per CDR3 amino acid sequence without DNA. Reported are roughly 380,000 distinct CDR3 sequences; the ten largest clones contain over 4%. General study results and limits: In a group of several donors, dominant NKG2C+ clonotypes represented about 1.0-8% of CD8+ T cells.

Source material: blood T cells: a sorted CD56 or NKG2C T cell subset, CD4+ or CD8+ T cells, or bulk PBMC T cells (not recorded which). This clonotype was sampled from a man aged 18 to 69 in good health. This chain uses TRBV3-1 with TRBJ1-5. The CDR3 reads CASSPWTAISPQHF.